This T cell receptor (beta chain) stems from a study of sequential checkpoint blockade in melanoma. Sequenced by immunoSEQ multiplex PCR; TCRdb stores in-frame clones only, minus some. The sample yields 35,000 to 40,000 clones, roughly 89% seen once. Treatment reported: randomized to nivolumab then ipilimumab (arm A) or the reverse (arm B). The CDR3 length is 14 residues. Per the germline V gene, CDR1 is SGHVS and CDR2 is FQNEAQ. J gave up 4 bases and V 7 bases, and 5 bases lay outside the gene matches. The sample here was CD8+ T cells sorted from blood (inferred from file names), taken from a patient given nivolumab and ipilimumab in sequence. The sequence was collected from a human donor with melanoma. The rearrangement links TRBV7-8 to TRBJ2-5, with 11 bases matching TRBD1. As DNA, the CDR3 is TGTGCCAGCAAGAGGACAGGGGGCAGAGAGACCCAGTACTTC. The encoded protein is CASKRTGGRETQYF.